Here is one T cell receptor beta chain with its context. Its antigen is still unknown. Some clones are missing from TCRdb's copy, which holds only in-frame ones; the method was immunoSEQ multiplex PCR. Of about 2.4 million clones detected, roughly 92% appear once; the ten largest clones hold 0.11% to 0.15%. The data were obtained in a study of shared clonotypes between healthy human individuals. Findings and limits, study-wide: The study found about 5% of naive CD4 clonotypes shared across four donors. Clonotypes shared by all four donors outscored non-shared clonotypes in generation probability.

This CDR3 has 15 amino acids. The germline V gene has CDR1 MNHNY and CDR2 SVGAGI (reference sequence). Unmatched junction bases numbered 4, after V lost 2 bases and J lost 8 bases. Subsets obtained from CD4+ cells comprised CD45RA+ naive and CD45RA-negative memory cells. Material for sequencing was naive CD4+ T cells sorted from blood. This sample's subset: CD45RA+ positively selected. The sequence was collected from a man aged 18 to 29 in good health. The V gene is TRBV6-6, the J gene TRBJ2-1; 12 bases line up with TRBD1. DNA for the CDR3: TGTGCCAGCAGTTACGGGACAGGGGGCTTCGATGAGCAGTTCTTC. Amino acid sequence: CASSYGTGGFDEQFF.